The 32 T cell receptor beta chains given below trace back to one sample, sequenced in a study of blood T cell repertoires in COVID-19. This table comes from immunoSEQ multiplex PCR, and its TCRdb copy is limited to in-frame clones, with some not included. Here the sample spans about 210,000 clones, around nine tenths being singletons. Sequencing was performed on peripheral blood. The receptor source for this set is a man in his late teens or twenties with active or convalescent COVID-19.

The rearrangement links TRBV19 to TRBJ1-5; unclear D gene. Germline lookup yields CDR1 LNHDA and CDR2 SQIVND (reference sequence). The V and J ends lost 1 base and 3 bases respectively, with 13 bases between them. This CDR3 is built from 16 residues. CDR3 region: CASSIGGRANNQPQHF. The CDR3 region has the DNA TGTGCCAGTAGTATAGGAGGGCGGGCAAACAATCAGCCCCAGCATTTT. Together with reference TRBV19 and TRBJ1-5, the CDR3 gives the full variable domain: DGGITQSPKYLFRKEGQNVTLSCEQNLNHDAMYWYRQDPGQGLRLIYYSQIVNDFQKGDIAEGYSVSREKKESFPLTVTSAQKNPTAFYLCASSIGGRANNQPQHFGDGTRLSIL.

The rearrangement joins TRBV13 to TRBJ2-1, with 8 bases that match TRBD2. Germline CDR1 and CDR2: PRHDT and FYEKMQ (reference sequence). Losses at the gene ends were 0 bases for V and 8 bases for J; bases not matched to a gene: 9. The CDR3 is 16 residues long. CDR3: CASSLGEAGVTDEQFF. CDR3 DNA sequence: TGTGCCAGCAGCTTAGGCGAAGCGGGAGTTACCGATGAGCAGTTCTTC.

The chain combines TRBV3-1 (or the pseudogene TRBV3-2) with TRBJ2-3; 13 positions agree with TRBD2. There are 19 residues in the CDR3. Per germline, CDR1 LGHDT and CDR2 YNNKEL (reference sequence). Losses at the gene ends were 3 bases for V and 4 bases for J; bases not matched to a gene: 13. In DNA form, the CDR3 reads TGTGCCAGCAGCCACAGCGGGACTAGCGGGATAGTTCGCGCAGATACGCAGTATTTT. Protein product: CASSHSGTSGIVRADTQYF.

The rearrangement joins TRBV7-3 to TRBJ2-1; TRBD2 aligns across 13 bases. The CDR3 covers 15 residues. Germline V gene sequence: CDR1 SGHTA, CDR2 FQGTGA. V lost 5 bases and J lost 5; bases outside the gene matches: 3. The DNA for the CDR3 is TGTGCCAGCAGCCAGGGACTAGCGGGGCACAATGAGCAGTTCTTC. Translated: CASSQGLAGHNEQFF.

The chain links TRBV18 to TRBJ1-1, with D possibly being TRBD1 (6 bases). The germline gives CDR1 KGHSH, CDR2 LQKENI. Trimming stripped 4 bases from V and 5 bases from J, with 14 bases between. This CDR3 has 14 residues. The CDR3 DNA follows: TGTGCCAGCTCACTACAGGAGCAGGGGACTGAAGCTTTCTTT. As protein: CASSLQEQGTEAFF.

This clone is a singleton in its sample. The J gene is TRBJ2-5, the V gene TRBV27; D not certain. V lost 5 bases, J lost 5 bases, and 15 bases lay in between. This CDR3 is 14 amino acids long. Germline lookup yields CDR1 MNHEY and CDR2 SMNVEV (reference sequence). The CDR3 loop is CASSPPWSRETQYF. The CDR3 DNA follows: TGTGCCAGCAGTCCCCCTTGGAGTAGGGAGACCCAGTACTTC.

This sequence joins TRBV28 and TRBJ1-5; TRBD1 matches 7 bases. Germline CDR1 reads MDHEN; CDR2 reads SYDVKM. There are 15 residues in the CDR3. Trimming took 4 bases from V and 4 from J; bases not matched to a gene: 7. The CDR3 sequence: CASSWTGGANQPQHF. CDR3 DNA: TGTGCCAGCAGTTGGACAGGAGGAGCAAATCAGCCCCAGCATTTT.

DNA of the CDR3: TGTGCCAGCAGTGGGGGACAGGTCCAACCCTCTGGGGCCAACGTCCTGACTTTC. The encoded protein is CASSGGQVQPSGANVLTF. The chain uses TRBV27 and TRBJ2-6; 8 bases match TRBD1. CDR3 length: 18 amino acids. J lost 0 bases, V lost 5 bases, and 9 bases had no gene match. Per the germline V gene, CDR1 is MNHEY and CDR2 is SMNVEV (reference sequence).

This clone was seen ten or more times. The chain combines TRBV28 with TRBJ1-4; unclear D gene. Deletions cut 7 bases from V and 5 bases from J, with 17 bases between. There are 15 residues in the CDR3. CDR1 MDHEN and CDR2 SYDVKM come from the germline V gene. For the CDR3, the DNA is TGTGCCAGCACACGCGGTTTCTTAAGGAATGAAAAACTGTTTTTT. Amino acids: CASTRGFLRNEKLFF.

This clone showed up just a few times. The rearrangement links TRBV19 to TRBJ1-3; no clear D. Germline-derived CDR1 and CDR2 are LNHDA and SQIVND (reference sequence). Trimming took off 8 bases at V and 3 bases at J, with 8 bases between the two ends. CDR3 length: 12 amino acids. The CDR3 here is CASQYSGNTIYF. The CDR3 coding sequence is TGTGCCAGTCAATACAGTGGAAACACCATATATTTT.

V is TRBV11-1 and J is TRBJ2-1; the match to TRBD2 covers 8 bases. Germline trimming cut 6 bases from V and 3 bases from J; bases unmatched to any gene: 10. In germline, CDR1 is SGHAT, CDR2 FQDESV (reference sequence). The CDR3 spans 16 residues. The CDR3 is CASRNGLASVYNEQFF. The CDR3 DNA reads TGTGCCAGCAGAAACGGACTAGCTAGCGTCTACAATGAGCAGTTCTTC.

This chain connects TRBV5-4 to TRBJ1-6; the match to TRBD1 covers 10 bases. The trim removed 4 bases at V and 8 bases at J, leaving 9 bases unmatched. Germline V gene sequence: CDR1 SGHNT, CDR2 YYREEE (reference sequence). The CDR3 loop spans 16 amino acids. CDR3 in DNA: TGTGCCAGCAGCCCACGGACAGGGGGGCCGGATTCACCCCTCCACTTT. This sequence encodes CASSPRTGGPDSPLHF.

V usage is TRBV2 and J usage is TRBJ1-1; D is unresolved. Germline CDR1 is SNHLY and CDR2 is FYNNEI. This CDR3 contains 9 residues. Trimming removed 6 bases from V and 7 bases from J, with 3 bases in between. The CDR3, as DNA: TGTGCCAGCAGCCGTGAAGCTTTCTTT. It encodes CASSREAFF.

This clone was observed a single time. J is TRBJ1-5 and V is TRBV29-1; perhaps TRBD1 as D (5 bases). CDR3 size: 12 residues. CDR1 SQVTM and CDR2 ANQGSEA come from the germline V gene. Between the trimmed V and J ends, which lost 7 bases and 2 bases, there was a span of 9 bases. The CDR3 region is CSAQGGNQPQHF. The CDR3 bases are TGCAGCGCGCAGGGTGGCAATCAGCCCCAGCATTTT.

The V and J genes are TRBV30 and TRBJ1-5; TRBD1 aligns across 8 bases. After removal of 2 bases from V and 4 bases from J, the junction contained 7 bases not matched to a gene. Germline V CDR1 and CDR2: GTSNPN, SVGIG (reference sequence). This CDR3 has 15 residues. The CDR3 spells CAWSPGQAVNQPQHF. The CDR3 coding sequence is TGTGCCTGGAGTCCGGGACAGGCGGTAAATCAGCCCCAGCATTTT.

Concerning this clone itself: A much larger clone is a single base away; this may be a read error. This chain joins TRBV5-5 and TRBJ2-1, with TRBD2 identical over 9 bases. The V and J ends lost 0 bases and 3 bases, in that order; junction bases with no gene match: 1. The CDR3 is 15 residues long. Per germline, CDR1 SGHKS and CDR2 YYEKEE (reference sequence). For the CDR3, the DNA is TGTGCCAGCAGCTTGGGACTAGCGGACTACAATGAGCAGTTCTTC. Its protein is CASSLGLADYNEQFF.

V and J are TRBV11-2 and TRBJ2-1; 9 bases line up with TRBD2. This CDR3 spans 18 amino acids. Germline V gives CDR1 SGHAT, CDR2 FQNNGV. The ends lost 5 bases at V and 5 bases at J; junction bases unmatched: 16. CDR3 region: CASSHLGGSGSAHNEQFF. CDR3 bases: TGTGCCAGCAGCCACCTTGGTGGTAGCGGGAGTGCTCACAATGAGCAGTTCTTC.

This chain joins TRBV7-3 and TRBJ1-2, with 7 bases aligning to TRBD1. Germline CDR1 reads SGHTA; CDR2 reads FQGTGA. The junction had 12 bases not matched to a gene; V was cut back by 5 bases and J by 3 bases. The CDR3 covers 16 residues. The CDR3 DNA sequence: TGTGCCAGCAGCGCCTCAGCGTCTGGGACAGACTATGGCTACACCTTC. Amino acids: CASSASASGTDYGYTF.

The CDR3 DNA is TGTGCCAGCAGTTCAGGAGCCGGACAGGGTCCGGCTGGTTATGGCTACACCTTC. It specifies CASSSGAGQGPAGYGYTF. This sequence joins TRBV6-2 or TRBV6-3 and TRBJ1-2, with TRBD1 identical over 8 bases. The CDR3 sequence is 18 residues long. The germline CDR1 and CDR2 sequences are MNHEY and SVGEGT. With 4 bases clipped from V and 5 bases from J, the junction kept 18 bases outside the gene matches.

The sample holds a few counts of this clone. V gene TRBV4-1 combines with J gene TRBJ1-5; 9 nucleotides line up with TRBD1. In germline, CDR1 is MGHRA, CDR2 YSYEKL. The CDR3 has 16 amino acids. The V segment lost 4 bases and the J segment 7 bases; nucleotides outside the gene matches: 11. CDR3: CASSPHPTGGEQPQHF. The CDR3 bases are TGCGCCAGCAGCCCCCACCCAACAGGGGGCGAGCAGCCCCAGCATTTT.

The CDR3 DNA follows: TGTGCCAGCTCACCGAGGCAGGGAAGCCTCATGAACACTGAAGCTTTCTTT. This encodes CASSPRQGSLMNTEAFF. The V gene is TRBV18, the J gene TRBJ1-1; possibly TRBD1 for D (5 bases). V lost 3 bases and J 0 bases, leaving 17 bases between the germline ends. The CDR3 sequence is 17 residues long. Germline CDR1 and CDR2: KGHSH and LQKENI.

The CDR3 region has the DNA TGTGCCAGCAGGGACTCCCAGCGGGATACGCAGTATTTT. This encodes CASRDSQRDTQYF. V and J are TRBV2 and TRBJ2-3; a possible D gene is TRBD2 (5 bases). Trimming cost V 6 bases and J 6 bases, with 13 bases left between them. The CDR3 runs 13 residues. CDR1 and CDR2 (germline): SNHLY, FYNNEI. Full variable domain (outside the CDR3, taken from reference TRBV2 and TRBJ2-3): EPEVTQTPSHQVTQMGQEVILRCVPISNHLYFYWYRQILGQKVEFLVSFYNNEISEKSEIFDDQFSVERPDGSNFTLKIRSTKLEDSAMYFCASRDSQRDTQYFGPGTRLTVL.

The chain recombines TRBV7-3 with TRBJ2-1, with TRBD2 matching over 13 bases. The CDR3 sequence is 14 residues long. V gave up 5 bases and J gave up 10 bases; unmatched junction bases: 5. The germline V gene encodes CDR1 SGHTA and CDR2 FQGTGA. CDR3 in amino acids: CASSLGTSGNEQFF. Written as DNA, the CDR3 is TGTGCCAGCAGCCTCGGGACTAGCGGGAACGAGCAGTTCTTC.

The V gene is TRBV12-3 or TRBV12-4, the J gene TRBJ2-5, with TRBD2 matching 7 bases. The ends lost 7 bases at V and 10 bases at J; junction bases unmatched: 12. This CDR3 comprises 13 residues. CDR3 in DNA: TGTGCCAGCAAACCCTTTTCCCGGGAGGACCAGTACTTC. Translation gives CASKPFSREDQYF.

The rearrangement links TRBV27 to TRBJ2-7, with unresolved D. Germline lookup yields CDR1 MNHEY and CDR2 SMNVEV (reference sequence). CDR3 length equals 10 residues. V shed 7 bases and J shed 9 bases, with 10 bases lying between them. The CDR3 nucleotides are TGTGCCAGCACCCCCCCCGGGCAGTACTTC. This encodes CASTPPGQYF.

This clone occurred once. The chain links TRBV19 to TRBJ1-1, with TRBD1 identical over 10 bases. The V and J ends lost 7 bases and 5 bases, in that order; junction bases with no gene match: 13. CDR1 LNHDA and CDR2 SQIVND come from the germline V gene (reference sequence). The CDR3 covers 16 residues. The CDR3, as DNA: TGTGCCAGTAAGGGTATCCGGACAGGGGGTTTTACTGAAGCTTTCTTT. It translates to CASKGIRTGGFTEAFF.

V gene TRBV5-4 combines with J gene TRBJ1-2; 7 bases agree with TRBD1. Trimming at V came to 1 base and at J to 8 bases, leaving 5 bases not matched to a gene. Looked up from germline, CDR1 is SGHNT and CDR2 is YYREEE (reference sequence). The CDR3 has 13 residues. The CDR3 bases are TGTGCCAGCAGCTTGACAGGGGCCTTCGGCTACACCTTC. Encoded protein: CASSLTGAFGYTF.

The chain carries TRBV9 and TRBJ1-4; TRBD1 matches 7 bases. V lost 3 bases and J lost 4; bases outside the gene matches: 3. The CDR3 consists of 14 residues. CDR1 and CDR2 (germline): SGDLS, YYNGEE. CDR3 DNA sequence: TGTGCCAGCAGCGAGACAGGGAGTAATGAAAAACTGTTTTTT. The encoded protein is CASSETGSNEKLFF.

The CDR3 DNA reads as TGCAGTGCTAGTTTAGGGGTTGGTGGCAATCAGCCCCAGCATTTT. Protein product: CSASLGVGGNQPQHF. This chain links TRBV20-1 with TRBJ1-5; possible D gene TRBD1, 5 bases. Trimming took off 3 bases at V and 2 bases at J, with 14 bases between the two ends. The CDR3 length is 15 residues. Germline assignment: CDR1 DFQATT and CDR2 SNEGSKA (reference sequence).

This chain connects TRBV3-1 (or the pseudogene TRBV3-2) to TRBJ1-4; TRBD1 agrees at 9 bases. Germline CDR1 LGHDT, CDR2 YNNKEL (reference sequence). V gave up 4 bases and J gave up 7 bases; unmatched junction bases: 16. The CDR3 sequence is 18 residues long. The CDR3 DNA follows: TGTGCCAGCAGCCGTATGTCGGACAGGGGACCGAGGGGTGAAAAACTGTTTTTT. Translated, it gives CASSRMSDRGPRGEKLFF.

The chain is built from TRBV30 and TRBJ1-5, with D uncertain. There are 13 residues in the CDR3. The V end was cut by 7 bases, the J end by 6 bases, with 16 bases between. Germline lookup yields CDR1 GTSNPN and CDR2 SVGIG (reference sequence). The CDR3, as DNA: TGTGCCTACGGGAGGGTAGGAAGTCAGCCCCAGCATTTT. It translates to CAYGRVGSQPQHF. The full variable domain, completed using reference TRBV30 and TRBJ1-5, is SQTIHQWPATLVQPVGSPLSLECTVEGTSNPNLYWYRQAAGRGLQLLFYSVGIGQISSEVPQNLSASRPQDRQFILSSKKLLLSDSGFYLCAYGRVGSQPQHFGDGTRLSIL.

This chain joins TRBV6-5 and TRBJ2-2, with D possibly matching TRBD2 (5 bases). In germline, CDR1 is MNHEY, CDR2 SVGAGI. Trimming pared 9 bases from V and 4 bases from J, leaving 18 bases between. The CDR3 consists of 15 residues. CDR3: CASGAVGAPTGELFF. The CDR3 DNA reads as TGTGCCAGTGGAGCGGTGGGAGCGCCCACCGGGGAGCTGTTTTTT.